This T cell receptor beta chain emerged from a study of Graves' ophthalmopathy and Graves' hyperthyroidism. Regarding the study as a whole: For predicting ophthalmopathy progression, the model had about 71% sensitivity and approximately 72% specificity.

CDR3 regions of TCR beta were amplified from RNA transcripts. RT-PCR in the first round used HTBI primers; a second-round multiplex PCR followed. TCRdb reprocessed the multiplex PCR reads with MiXCR, giving one entry per CDR3 protein. The sample includes 150,000 to 200,000 distinct CDR3 sequences, just under 40% of them seen just once. Diagnosis relied on clinical symptoms, serum thyroxine, TRAb, thyroid ultrasound and orbital computed tomography. Germline V CDR1 and CDR2: SGHTA, FQGNSA. The CDR3 has 11 amino acids. Concerning this clonotype: The antigen is undetermined. A read error may account for a junction end that differs from germline.

Material for sequencing was peripheral blood. This clonotype was sampled from a man younger than 45 with Graves' ophthalmopathy. The V gene is TRBV7-2, the J gene TRBJ2-5; unclear D gene. CDR3 in DNA: TGTGCCAGCAGCCCTCACAATACCCTGTACTTC. It translates to CASSPHNTLYF.